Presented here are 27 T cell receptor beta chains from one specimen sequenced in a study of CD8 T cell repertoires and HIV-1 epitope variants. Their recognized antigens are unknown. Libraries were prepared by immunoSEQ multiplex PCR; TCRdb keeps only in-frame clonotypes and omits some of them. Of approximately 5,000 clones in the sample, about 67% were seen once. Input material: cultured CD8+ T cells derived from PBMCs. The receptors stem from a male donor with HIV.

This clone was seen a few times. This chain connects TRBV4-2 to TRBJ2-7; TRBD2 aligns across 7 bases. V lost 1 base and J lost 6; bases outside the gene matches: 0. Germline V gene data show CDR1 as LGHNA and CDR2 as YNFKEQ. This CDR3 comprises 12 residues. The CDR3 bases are TGTGCCAGCAGCCAAGCGGGGGGCGAGCAGTACTTC. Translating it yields CASSQAGGEQYF.

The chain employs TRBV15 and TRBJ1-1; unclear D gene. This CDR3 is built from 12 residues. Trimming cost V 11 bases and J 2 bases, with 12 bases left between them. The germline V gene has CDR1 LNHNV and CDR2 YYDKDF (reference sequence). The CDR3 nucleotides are TGTGCCTCGGGCGGGGTAAACACTGAAGCTTTCTTT. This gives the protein CASGGVNTEAFF.

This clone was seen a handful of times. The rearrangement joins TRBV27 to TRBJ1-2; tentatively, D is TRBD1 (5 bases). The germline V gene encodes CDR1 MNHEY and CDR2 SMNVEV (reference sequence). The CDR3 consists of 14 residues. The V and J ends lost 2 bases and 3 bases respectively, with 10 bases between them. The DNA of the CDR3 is TGTGCCAGCAGTTTACTTGGGGGGTACTATGGCTACACCTTC. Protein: CASSLLGGYYGYTF.

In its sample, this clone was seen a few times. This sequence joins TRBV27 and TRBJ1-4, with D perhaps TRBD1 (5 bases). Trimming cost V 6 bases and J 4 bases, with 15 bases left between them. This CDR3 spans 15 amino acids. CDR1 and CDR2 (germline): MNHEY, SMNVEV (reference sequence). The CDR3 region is CASSRTGTHNEKLFF. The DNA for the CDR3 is TGTGCCAGCAGCCGTACCGGGACCCATAATGAAAAACTGTTTTTT.

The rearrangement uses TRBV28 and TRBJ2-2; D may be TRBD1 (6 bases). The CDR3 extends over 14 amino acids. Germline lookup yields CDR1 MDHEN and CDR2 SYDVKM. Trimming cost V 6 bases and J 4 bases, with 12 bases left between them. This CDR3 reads CASSITGITGELFF. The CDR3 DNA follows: TGTGCCAGCAGCATTACAGGGATCACCGGGGAGCTGTTTTTT.

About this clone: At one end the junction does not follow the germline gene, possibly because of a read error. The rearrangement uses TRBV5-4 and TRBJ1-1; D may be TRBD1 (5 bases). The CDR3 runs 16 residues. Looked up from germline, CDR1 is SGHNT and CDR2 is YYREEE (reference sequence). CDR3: CASSQDVGQGNTEAFF. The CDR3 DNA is TGCGCCAGCAGCCAAGATGTTGGGCAGGGGAACACTGAAGCTTTCTTT.

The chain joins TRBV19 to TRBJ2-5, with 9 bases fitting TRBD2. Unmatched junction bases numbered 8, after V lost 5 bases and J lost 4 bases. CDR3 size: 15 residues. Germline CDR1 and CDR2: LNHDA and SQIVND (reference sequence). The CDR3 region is CASSGLAGGPETQYF. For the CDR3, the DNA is TGTGCCAGTAGTGGTCTCGCGGGAGGGCCAGAGACCCAGTACTTC.

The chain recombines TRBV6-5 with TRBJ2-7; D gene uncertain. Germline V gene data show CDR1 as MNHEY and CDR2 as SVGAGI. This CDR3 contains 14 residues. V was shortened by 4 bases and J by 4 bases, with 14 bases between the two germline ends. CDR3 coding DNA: TGTGCCAGCAGTTCGGCTATCCCCCCTTACGAGCAGTACTTC. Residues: CASSSAIPPYEQYF.

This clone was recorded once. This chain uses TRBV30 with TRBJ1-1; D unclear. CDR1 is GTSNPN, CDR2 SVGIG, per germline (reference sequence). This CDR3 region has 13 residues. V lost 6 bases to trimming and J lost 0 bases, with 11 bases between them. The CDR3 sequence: CACYPGLNTEAFF. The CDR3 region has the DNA TGTGCCTGCTACCCGGGTTTGAACACTGAAGCTTTCTTT.

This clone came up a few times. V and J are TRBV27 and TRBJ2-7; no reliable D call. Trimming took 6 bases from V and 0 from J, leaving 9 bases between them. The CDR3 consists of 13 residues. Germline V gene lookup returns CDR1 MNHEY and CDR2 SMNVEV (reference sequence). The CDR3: CASRNWDSYEQYF. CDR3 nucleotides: TGTGCCAGCAGGAACTGGGACTCCTACGAGCAGTACTTC.

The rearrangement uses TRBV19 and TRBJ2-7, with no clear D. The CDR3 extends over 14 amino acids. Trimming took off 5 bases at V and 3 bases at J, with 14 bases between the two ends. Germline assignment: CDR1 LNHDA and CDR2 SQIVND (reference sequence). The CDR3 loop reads CASSEFRLNYEQYF. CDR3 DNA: TGTGCCAGTAGTGAGTTTAGGTTGAACTACGAGCAGTACTTC. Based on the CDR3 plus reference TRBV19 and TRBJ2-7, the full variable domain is DGGITQSPKYLFRKEGQNVTLSCEQNLNHDAMYWYRQDPGQGLRLIYYSQIVNDFQKGDIAEGYSVSREKKESFPLTVTSAQKNPTAFYLCASSEFRLNYEQYFGPGTRLTVT.

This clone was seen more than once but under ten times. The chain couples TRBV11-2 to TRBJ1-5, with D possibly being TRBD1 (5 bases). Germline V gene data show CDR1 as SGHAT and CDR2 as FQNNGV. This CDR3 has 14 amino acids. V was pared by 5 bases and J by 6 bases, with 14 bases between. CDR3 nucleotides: TGTGCCAGCAGCAGGGACCAGGAGGGTCAGCCCCAGCATTTT. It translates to CASSRDQEGQPQHF.

The CDR3 DNA reads TGCGCCAGCAGCCCCTTAGGGGCTGCCGACACCGGGGAGCTGTTTTTT. It is translated as CASSPLGAADTGELFF. The chain joins TRBV4-1 to TRBJ2-2, with D possibly being TRBD1 (5 bases). CDR3 length: 16 amino acids. Trimming took off 4 bases at V and 3 bases at J, with 15 bases between the two ends. Per germline, CDR1 MGHRA and CDR2 YSYEKL.

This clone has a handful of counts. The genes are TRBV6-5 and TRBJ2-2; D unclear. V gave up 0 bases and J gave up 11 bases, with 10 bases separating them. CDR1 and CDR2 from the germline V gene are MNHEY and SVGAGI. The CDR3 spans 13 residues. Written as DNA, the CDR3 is TGTGCCAGCAGTTACTCCACCCAATCCGAGCTGTTTTTT. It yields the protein CASSYSTQSELFF.

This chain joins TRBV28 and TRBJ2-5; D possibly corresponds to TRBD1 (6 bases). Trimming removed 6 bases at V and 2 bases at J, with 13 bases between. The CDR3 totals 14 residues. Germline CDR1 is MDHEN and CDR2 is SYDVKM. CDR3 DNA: TGTGCCAGCAGCCCAGGACAGCTTCAAGAGACCCAGTACTTC. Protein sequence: CASSPGQLQETQYF. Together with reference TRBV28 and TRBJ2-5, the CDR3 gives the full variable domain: DVKVTQSSRYLVKRTGEKVFLECVQDMDHENMFWYRQDPGLGLRLIYFSYDVKMKEKGDIPEGYSVSREKKERFSLILESASTNQTSMYLCASSPGQLQETQYFGPGTRLLVL.

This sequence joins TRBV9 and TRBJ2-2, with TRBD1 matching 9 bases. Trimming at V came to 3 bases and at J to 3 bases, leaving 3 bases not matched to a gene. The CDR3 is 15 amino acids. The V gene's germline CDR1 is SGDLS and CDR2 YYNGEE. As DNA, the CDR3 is TGTGCCAGCAGCGGAGGGGACAGGGACACCGGGGAGCTGTTTTTT. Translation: CASSGGDRDTGELFF. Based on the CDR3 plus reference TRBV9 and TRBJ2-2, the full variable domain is DSGVTQTPKHLITATGQRVTLRCSPRSGDLSVYWYQQSLDQGLQFLIQYYNGEERAKGNILERFSAQQFPDLHSELNLSSLELGDSALYFCASSGGDRDTGELFFGEGSRLTVL.

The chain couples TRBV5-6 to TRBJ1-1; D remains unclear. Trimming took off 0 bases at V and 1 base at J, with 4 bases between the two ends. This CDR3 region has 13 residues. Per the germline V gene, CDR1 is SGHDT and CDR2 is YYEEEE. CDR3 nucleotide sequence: TGTGCCAGCAGCTTGGGCAGGAACACTGAAGCTTTCTTT. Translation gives CASSLGRNTEAFF.

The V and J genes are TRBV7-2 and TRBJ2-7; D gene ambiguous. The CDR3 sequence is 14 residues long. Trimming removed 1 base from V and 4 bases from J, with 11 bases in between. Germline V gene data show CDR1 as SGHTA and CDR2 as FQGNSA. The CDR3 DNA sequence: TGTGCCAGCAGCTTAGAATTAGGGCAGTACGAGCAGTACTTC. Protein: CASSLELGQYEQYF.

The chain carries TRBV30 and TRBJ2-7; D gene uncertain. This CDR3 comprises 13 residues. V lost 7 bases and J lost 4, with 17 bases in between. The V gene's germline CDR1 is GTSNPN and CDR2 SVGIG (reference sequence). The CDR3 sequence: CAYTGSRLYEQYF. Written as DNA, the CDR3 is TGTGCCTATACCGGGTCTCGGCTTTACGAGCAGTACTTC.

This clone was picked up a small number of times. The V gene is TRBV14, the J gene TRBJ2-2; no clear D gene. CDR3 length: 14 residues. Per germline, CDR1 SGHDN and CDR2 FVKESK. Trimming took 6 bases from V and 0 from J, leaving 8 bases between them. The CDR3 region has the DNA TGTGCCAGCAGGCTAGAAGCGAACACCGGGGAGCTGTTTTTT. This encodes CASRLEANTGELFF.

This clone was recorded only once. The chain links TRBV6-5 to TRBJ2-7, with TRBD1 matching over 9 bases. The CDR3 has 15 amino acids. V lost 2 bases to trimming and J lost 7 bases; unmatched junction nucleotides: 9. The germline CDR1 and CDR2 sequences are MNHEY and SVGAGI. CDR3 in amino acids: CASSYLQGAGWEQYF. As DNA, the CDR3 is TGTGCCAGCAGTTACCTACAGGGGGCGGGTTGGGAGCAGTACTTC.

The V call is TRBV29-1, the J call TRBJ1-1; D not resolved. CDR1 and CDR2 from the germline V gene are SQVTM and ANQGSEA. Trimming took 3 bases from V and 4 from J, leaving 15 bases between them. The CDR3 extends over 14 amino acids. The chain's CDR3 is CSVERRGSGTEAFF. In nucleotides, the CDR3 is TGCAGCGTTGAGAGGCGAGGGAGCGGCACTGAAGCTTTCTTT.

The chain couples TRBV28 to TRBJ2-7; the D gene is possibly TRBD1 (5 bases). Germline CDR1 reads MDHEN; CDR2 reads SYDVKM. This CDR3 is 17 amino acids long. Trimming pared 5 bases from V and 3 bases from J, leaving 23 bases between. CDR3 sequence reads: CASSPKAPGRKRYEQYF. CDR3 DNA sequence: TGTGCCAGCAGTCCCAAGGCCCCAGGGCGCAAACGCTACGAGCAGTACTTC.

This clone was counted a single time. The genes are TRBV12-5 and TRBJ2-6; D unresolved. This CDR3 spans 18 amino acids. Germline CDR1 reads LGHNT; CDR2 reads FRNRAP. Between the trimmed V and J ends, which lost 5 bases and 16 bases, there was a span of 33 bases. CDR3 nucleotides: TGTGCTAGTGGTACTACCATTTTGCAGACAAAGTCGGGCCAACGTCTGACTTTC. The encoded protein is CASGTTILQTKSGQRLTF. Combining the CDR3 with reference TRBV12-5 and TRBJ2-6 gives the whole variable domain DARVTQTPRHKVTEMGQEVTMRCQPILGHNTVFWYRQTMMQGLELLAYFRNRAPLDDSGMPKDRFSAEMPDATLATLKIQPSEPRDSAVYFCASGTTILQTKSGQRLTFGAGSRLTVL.

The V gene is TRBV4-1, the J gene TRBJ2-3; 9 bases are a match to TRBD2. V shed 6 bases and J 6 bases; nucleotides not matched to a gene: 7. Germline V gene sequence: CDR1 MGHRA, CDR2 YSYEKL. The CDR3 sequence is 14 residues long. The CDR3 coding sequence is TGCGCCAGCAGTCAGGTAGCGGGAGCTGATACGCAGTATTTT. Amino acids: CASSQVAGADTQYF.

The CDR3 nucleotides read TGTGCCAGCAGCGTAGGGGGAGGCACCGGGGAGCTGTTTTTT. Its translation is CASSVGGGTGELFF. J is TRBJ2-2 and V is TRBV9; a weak D match, TRBD2 (6 bases). The germline CDR1 and CDR2 sequences are SGDLS and YYNGEE. V lost 0 bases and J lost 4, with 7 bases in between. The CDR3 is made up of 14 amino acids.

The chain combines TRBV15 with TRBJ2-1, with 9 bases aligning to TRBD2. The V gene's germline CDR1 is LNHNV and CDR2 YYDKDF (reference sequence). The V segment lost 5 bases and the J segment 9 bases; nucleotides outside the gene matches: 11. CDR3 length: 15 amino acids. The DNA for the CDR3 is TGTGCCACCAGCCTCGCCGCGGGACTAGCCAGTGAGCAGTTCTTC. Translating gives CATSLAAGLASEQFF.